This T cell receptor beta chain was sequenced for a study of OX40 agonist ivuxolimab in advanced cancers. About the research overall: Participants averaged about 60 years of age (range about 23 to 90) and were around 83% male.

Sequenced by immunoSEQ multiplex PCR; TCRdb stores in-frame clones only, minus some. The sample consists of 57,000 or so clones, 65% to 85% of them appearing once. Unmatched junction bases numbered 16, after V lost 2 bases and J lost 9 bases. The CDR3 sequence is 17 residues long. Germline V gives CDR1 SGHTA, CDR2 FQGTGA. The TCR sequence derives from an adult with an advanced solid tumor such as melanoma, head and neck, liver or kidney cancer. The source was CD4+ or CD8+ T cells sorted from blood, collected in a trial of the OX40 agonist ivuxolimab. This rearrangement joins TRBV7-3 to TRBJ2-1; 7 positions match TRBD2. The CDR3 region is CASSLWASAGAGGEQFF. CDR3 nucleotides: TGTGCCAGCAGCTTATGGGCCTCGGCGGGAGCCGGGGGTGAGCAGTTCTTC.